The 28 T cell receptor beta chains below come from one sample, sequenced in a study of cytomegalovirus exposure and HLA in healthy donors. In the PCR, 60 Vbeta and 13 Jbeta primers were used. Sequenced by immunoSEQ multiplex PCR; TCRdb stores in-frame clones only, minus some. The sample comprises about 160,000 clones, around 86% of which are singletons, and approximately 1% rests with the top ten. The sample comprised PBMCs. The source is a girl aged 2 to 10 in good health and CMV-seropositive.

The gene calls are TRBV28 and TRBJ2-2; tentative D call: TRBD1 (5 bases). This CDR3 comprises 15 residues. The germline V and J ends were trimmed by 8 bases and 6 bases, with 19 bases remaining between them. Germline V gene lookup returns CDR1 MDHEN and CDR2 SYDVKM. CDR3 nucleotides: TGTGCCAGCGGACAACGACACAGGATGGCCGGGGAGCTGTTTTTT. Its protein is CASGQRHRMAGELFF.

A few counts support this clone. V usage is TRBV4-2 and J usage is TRBJ2-1; weak D call: TRBD2 (6 bases). With 0 bases removed from V and 2 bases from J, the gap between germline ends came to 11 bases. The CDR3 covers 16 residues. Germline values: CDR1 LGHNA, CDR2 YNFKEQ. This chain's CDR3 is CASSQDYSGPYNEQFF. The CDR3 DNA follows: TGTGCCAGCAGCCAAGACTATAGCGGCCCCTACAATGAGCAGTTCTTC.

With respect to this clone: The germline gene is not matched at one end of the junction; a read error may be the cause. V usage is TRBV7-7 and J usage is TRBJ2-5, with a possible D match to TRBD2 (6 bases). The CDR3 is 13 amino acids. The V gene's germline CDR1 is SSHAT and CDR2 FNYEAQ (reference sequence). The CDR3, as DNA: TGTGCTAGCAGCCCGGAAGAGAGCGGGCCCCAGTACTTC. Its protein is CASSPEESGPQYF.

The table lists this clone with a few counts. The rearrangement uses TRBV6-5 and TRBJ2-7, with 8 nucleotides matching TRBD2. This CDR3 is built from 16 residues. V gave up 2 bases and J gave up 0 bases; unmatched junction bases: 6. The germline V gene encodes CDR1 MNHEY and CDR2 SVGAGI. The CDR3 sequence is CASSYGPLAGSYEQYF. The CDR3 bases are TGTGCCAGCAGTTACGGTCCCCTAGCGGGCTCCTACGAGCAGTACTTC.

The gene calls are TRBV7-3 and TRBJ2-3; 8 bases line up with TRBD2. Trimming at V came to 2 bases and at J to 4 bases, leaving 11 bases not matched to a gene. This CDR3 comprises 17 residues. Per the germline V gene, CDR1 is SGHTA and CDR2 is FQGTGA. CDR3 coding DNA: TGTGCCAGCAGCTTACGCCCCGGGGGGCGGGAGGCAGATACGCAGTATTTT. Residues: CASSLRPGGREADTQYF.

This clone was observed a handful of times. Written as DNA, the CDR3 is TGTGCCAGCGGGAGGACCTACGAGCAGTACTTC. Its protein product is CASGRTYEQYF. The chain couples TRBV27 to TRBJ2-7, with D tentatively TRBD2 (6 bases). Germline V lookup: CDR1 MNHEY, CDR2 SMNVEV (reference sequence). The CDR3 runs 11 residues. The V end lost 8 bases, the J end lost 2 bases, and 7 bases lay between the germline ends.

V and J are TRBV28 and TRBJ2-3; 8 nucleotides match TRBD2. CDR3 length: 15 amino acids. The V gene's germline CDR1 is MDHEN and CDR2 SYDVKM. CDR3 DNA: TGTGCATGTACTAGCGGAGGCACAAGCACAGATACGCAGTATTTT. Translated, it gives CACTSGGTSTDTQYF.

This sequence joins TRBV15 and TRBJ2-6; possible D gene TRBD1, 5 bases. Germline V CDR1 and CDR2: LNHNV, YYDKDF (reference sequence). The CDR3 runs to 18 residues. Trimming removed 1 base from V and 2 bases from J, with 15 bases in between. The CDR3 sequence is CATSRGGSLSPGANVLTF. The CDR3 region has the DNA TGTGCCACCAGCAGAGGGGGCTCTTTGTCGCCTGGGGCCAACGTCCTGACTTTC.

There are a few counts of this clone. The genes are TRBV6-5 and TRBJ1-2, with 8 bases that match TRBD1. Germline V gene sequence: CDR1 MNHEY, CDR2 SVGAGI. V dropped 6 bases and J dropped 4; count of bases not matched to a gene: 10. The CDR3 runs 15 residues. The CDR3 loop is CASSITRGLGYGYTF. The CDR3 DNA is TGTGCCAGCAGCATTACCAGGGGGCTCGGCTATGGCTACACCTTC.

This clone was observed once. The chain links TRBV15 to TRBJ2-2; 8 nucleotides match TRBD1. In germline, CDR1 is LNHNV, CDR2 YYDKDF (reference sequence). The V gene end was trimmed by 2 bases and the J gene end by 3 bases; junction bases not matched to a gene: 5. The CDR3 consists of 16 residues. Here the CDR3 reads CATSRSGQGDTGELFF. Here the CDR3 DNA reads TGTGCCACCAGCAGATCCGGACAGGGTGACACCGGGGAGCTGTTTTTT.

The V and J genes are TRBV5-1 and TRBJ2-1, with D possibly TRBD2 on 6 matching bases. Trimming took 0 bases from V and 1 from J, leaving 11 bases between them. This CDR3 is built from 16 residues. Germline assignment: CDR1 SGHRS and CDR2 YFSETQ. The chain's CDR3 is CASSLVYRGSYNEQFF. CDR3 DNA: TGCGCCAGCAGCTTGGTATACCGGGGGTCCTACAATGAGCAGTTCTTC.

The DNA for the CDR3 is TGTGCTAGTGGTTCCGACAGGGGCACAGATACGCAGTATTTT. Its translation is CASGSDRGTDTQYF. J is TRBJ2-3 and V is TRBV12-5, with 7 bases identical to TRBD1. Germline-derived CDR1 and CDR2 are LGHNT and FRNRAP. The V and J ends lost 4 bases and 1 base, in that order; junction bases with no gene match: 2. The length of the CDR3 is 14 residues. Combining the CDR3 with reference TRBV12-5 and TRBJ2-3 gives the whole variable domain DARVTQTPRHKVTEMGQEVTMRCQPILGHNTVFWYRQTMMQGLELLAYFRNRAPLDDSGMPKDRFSAEMPDATLATLKIQPSEPRDSAVYFCASGSDRGTDTQYFGPGTRLTVL.

The V call is TRBV28, the J call TRBJ2-7, with 8 bases identical to TRBD2. V was clipped by 6 bases and J by 5 bases; unmatched bases: 18. The CDR3 is 17 residues long. CDR1 MDHEN and CDR2 SYDVKM come from the germline V gene. This CDR3 reads CASSLGDSGKGVHEQYF. Written as DNA, the CDR3 is TGTGCCAGCAGCCTCGGGGATAGCGGGAAGGGTGTCCACGAGCAGTACTTC.

The chain combines TRBV7-8 with TRBJ1-2; possible D gene TRBD1, 5 bases. V was trimmed by 4 bases and J by 2 bases, leaving 14 bases between them. CDR3 length: 15 amino acids. Germline loops: CDR1 SGHVS, CDR2 FQNEAQ. CDR3 protein: CASSSHSSGNYGYTF. In DNA form, the CDR3 reads TGTGCCAGCAGCTCCCACTCTTCAGGGAACTATGGCTACACCTTC.

Remarks on this clone: Other nucleotide sequences from this sample produce the same CDR3. The rearrangement uses TRBV30 and TRBJ2-5, with 11 bases lining up with TRBD2. Germline CDR1 and CDR2: GTSNPN and SVGIG (reference sequence). V lost 3 bases to trimming and J lost 3 bases; unmatched junction nucleotides: 0. CDR3 length: 13 residues. For the CDR3, the DNA is TGTGCCTGGAGACTAGCGGGAGAAGAGACCCAGTACTTC. This gives the protein CAWRLAGEETQYF.

The chain carries TRBV13 and TRBJ2-1; TRBD2 matches at 7 bases. CDR1 is PRHDT and CDR2 is FYEKMQ in the germline V gene (reference sequence). The length of the CDR3 is 15 residues. V lost 0 bases and J lost 4; bases outside the gene matches: 3. Here the CDR3 reads CASSLGGEGYNEQFF. CDR3 nucleotide sequence: TGTGCCAGCAGCTTAGGAGGGGAGGGTTACAATGAGCAGTTCTTC.

Notes on this clone: The same CDR3 arises from other DNA sequences in this sample as well. V usage is TRBV6-5 and J usage is TRBJ2-3, with 8 bases aligning to TRBD1. Germline trimming cut 0 bases from V and 4 bases from J; bases unmatched to any gene: 3. CDR3 length: 15 amino acids. Germline V lookup: CDR1 MNHEY, CDR2 SVGAGI. The CDR3 reads CASSYSGQGPDTQYF. The CDR3 nucleotides read TGTGCCAGCAGTTACTCCGGACAGGGTCCAGATACGCAGTATTTT.

The chain has TRBV7-9 and TRBJ2-2; 13 nucleotides line up with TRBD2. The ends lost 2 bases at V and 7 bases at J; junction bases unmatched: 10. The CDR3 spans 18 residues. Germline V gene data show CDR1 as SEHNR and CDR2 as FQNEAQ (reference sequence). CDR3 bases: TGTGCCAGCAGCTTACCAAAACTAGCGGGAGGGTTCAGCGGGGAGCTGTTTTTT. This gives the protein CASSLPKLAGGFSGELFF.

The rearrangement links TRBV7-3 to TRBJ2-1; D is unresolved. Trimming took 5 bases from V and 12 from J, leaving 8 bases between them. Germline V gene data show CDR1 as SGHTA and CDR2 as FQGTGA. This CDR3 is built from 10 residues. CDR3 nucleotide sequence: TGTGCCAGCAGCCCCTCCCGGCAGTTCTTC. Encoded protein: CASSPSRQFF. Full variable domain (missing parts from reference TRBV7-3 and TRBJ2-1): GAGVSQTPSNKVTEKGKYVELRCDPISGHTALYWYRQSLGQGPEFLIYFQGTGAADDSGLPNDRFFAVRPEGSVSTLKIQRTERGDSAVYLCASSPSRQFFGPGTRLTVL.

The rearrangement joins TRBV4-1 to TRBJ2-2, with TRBD2 as a possible D gene (6 bases). Trimming took off 5 bases at V and 1 base at J, with 20 bases between the two ends. The CDR3 sequence is 18 residues long. Germline V CDR1 and CDR2: MGHRA, YSYEKL. The CDR3 coding sequence is TGCGCCAGCAGCGCCCGGCGACTAGTTTCGCAGAACACCGGGGAGCTGTTTTTT. Its translation: CASSARRLVSQNTGELFF.

In its sample, this clone was seen a few times. J is TRBJ1-2 and V is TRBV7-9; TRBD1 aligns across 7 bases. J gave up 4 bases and V 1 base, and 3 bases lay outside the gene matches. Looked up from germline, CDR1 is SEHNR and CDR2 is FQNEAQ (reference sequence). This CDR3 is built from 14 residues. CDR3 region: CASSLDGTAYGYTF. The DNA for the CDR3 is TGTGCCAGCAGCTTAGATGGGACAGCCTATGGCTACACCTTC.

This clone has just a few counts. This CDR3 reads CASSSHLPGLAGYEQYF. The CDR3 DNA is TGTGCCAGCAGCTCCCACTTACCGGGACTAGCGGGCTACGAGCAGTACTTC. The V and J genes are TRBV11-2 and TRBJ2-7; 12 bases line up with TRBD2. Looked up from germline, CDR1 is SGHAT and CDR2 is FQNNGV. The CDR3 covers 17 residues. The junction had 10 bases not matched to a gene; V was cut back by 4 bases and J by 3 bases. The whole variable domain, filled in from reference TRBV11-2 and TRBJ2-7, reads EAGVAQSPRYKIIEKRQSVAFWCNPISGHATLYWYQQILGQGPKLLIQFQNNGVVDDSQLPKDRFSAERLKGVDSTLKIQPAKLEDSAVYLCASSSHLPGLAGYEQYFGPGTRLTVT.

The CDR3 region is CASSQGGQHNEQFF. The CDR3 DNA reads TGTGCCAGCAGCCAAGGGGGCCAACACAATGAGCAGTTCTTC. The chain has TRBV4-2 and TRBJ2-1, with a weak D call TRBD1 (5 bases). CDR1 LGHNA and CDR2 YNFKEQ come from the germline V gene. This CDR3 has 14 residues. The V end was cut by 1 base, the J end by 5 bases, with 9 bases between.

This clone was seen a single time. V and J are TRBV5-1 and TRBJ1-1; D remains ambiguous. The CDR3 is made up of 12 amino acids. Trimming pared 2 bases from V and 3 bases from J, leaving 5 bases between. Germline V gene data show CDR1 as SGHRS and CDR2 as YFSETQ. CDR3 in amino acids: CASSLTHTEAFF. Here the CDR3 DNA reads TGCGCCAGCAGCTTAACTCACACTGAAGCTTTCTTT.

The V gene is TRBV28, the J gene TRBJ2-7; 7 nucleotides line up with TRBD1. Germline CDR1 and CDR2: MDHEN and SYDVKM. The V and J ends lost 10 bases and 4 bases, in that order; junction bases with no gene match: 10. This CDR3 contains 13 residues. The chain's CDR3 is CATHGTEAYEQYF. The CDR3 DNA sequence: TGTGCCACTCACGGGACAGAAGCGTACGAGCAGTACTTC.

The chain couples TRBV19 to TRBJ2-5; 8 bases match TRBD1. Germline-derived CDR1 and CDR2 are LNHDA and SQIVND (reference sequence). This CDR3 contains 15 residues. The V and J ends lost 5 bases and 5 bases, in that order; junction bases with no gene match: 10. The DNA for the CDR3 is TGTGCCAGTAGTCGGCGAGGACAGGGATGGGAGACCCAGTACTTC. Translated, it gives CASSRRGQGWETQYF.

The genes are TRBV5-1 and TRBJ1-2; D is unclear. Trimming took off 1 base at V and 8 bases at J, with 18 bases between the two ends. The CDR3 totals 15 residues. Germline-derived CDR1 and CDR2 are SGHRS and YFSETQ. The CDR3 sequence is CASSLNWLRVGGYTF. CDR3 bases: TGCGCCAGCAGCTTGAATTGGTTGAGGGTTGGCGGCTACACCTTC. Full variable domain (outside the CDR3, taken from reference TRBV5-1 and TRBJ1-2): KAGVTQTPRYLIKTRGQQVTLSCSPISGHRSVSWYQQTPGQGLQFLFEYFSETQRNKGNFPGRFSGRQFSNSRSEMNVSTLELGDSALYLCASSLNWLRVGGYTFGSGTRLTVV.

The chain recombines TRBV5-1 with TRBJ2-5; TRBD2 matches 9 bases. The CDR3 extends over 16 amino acids. The junction had 9 bases not matched to a gene; V was cut back by 3 bases and J by 3 bases. Germline values: CDR1 SGHRS, CDR2 YFSETQ. CDR3 loop: CASSSRGGEMKETQYF. CDR3 nucleotide sequence: TGCGCCAGCAGCTCCCGCGGGGGGGAGATGAAAGAGACCCAGTACTTC.